Shown below are 9 T cell receptor beta chains from a single sample sequenced in a study of T cells in Graves' hyperthyroidism and ophthalmopathy. There were TCR beta CDR3 regions amplified from RNA transcripts. RT-PCR in the first round (using the HTBI primer set) targeted the TCR CDR3. In TCRdb, the multiplex PCR reads were re-called with MiXCR into one record per CDR3 protein. The sample has about 740,000 distinct CDR3 sequences; 11% to 15% are singletons. Sequencing was carried out using blood. These receptors were taken from a woman younger than 30 with Graves' hyperthyroidism.

Only a few counts were recorded for this clonotype. The chain combines TRBV6-2 or TRBV6-3 with TRBJ2-3; 7 bases are shared with TRBD1. CDR3 length: 14 residues. Germline V gene lookup returns CDR1 MNHEY and CDR2 SVGEGT. V gave up 7 bases and J gave up 2 bases; unmatched junction bases: 6. Here the CDR3 reads CASTRQGFTDTQYF. The CDR3 DNA reads TGTGCCAGCACCCGACAGGGTTTCACAGATACGCAGTATTTT.

This chain links TRBV9 with TRBJ1-2, with no clear D. The CDR3 has 12 residues. V was pared by 1 base and J by 8 bases, with 9 bases between. Germline loops: CDR1 SGDLS, CDR2 YYNGEE. Written as DNA, the CDR3 is TGTGCCAGCAGCGTAAGCGGTGGAGGCTACACCTTC. It translates to CASSVSGGGYTF.

V usage is TRBV27 and J usage is TRBJ2-3; TRBD2 aligns across 11 bases. Looked up from germline, CDR1 is MNHEY and CDR2 is SMNVEV (reference sequence). The CDR3 length is 17 residues. V was pared by 3 bases and J by 4 bases, with 9 bases of the junction left unmatched. CDR3 loop: CASSFLIAGGPSDTQYF. CDR3 sequence (DNA): TGTGCCAGCAGTTTCTTGATAGCGGGAGGGCCATCAGATACGCAGTATTTT.

This clonotype was seen at least ten times. The CDR3, as DNA: TGTGCCAGCAGTTTCGGGACTACCTACAATGAGCAGTTCTTC. Amino acid sequence: CASSFGTTYNEQFF. The chain has TRBV6-2 or TRBV6-3 and TRBJ2-1, with 7 bases fitting TRBD2. The V and J ends lost 4 bases and 2 bases, in that order; junction bases with no gene match: 2. CDR3 length: 14 amino acids. Looked up from germline, CDR1 is MNHEY and CDR2 is SVGEGT.

This clonotype was observed a handful of times. The V gene is TRBV29-1, the J gene TRBJ2-7; D call uncertain. This CDR3 is 14 amino acids long. Trimming cost V 4 bases and J 1 base, with 14 bases left between them. Germline lookup yields CDR1 SQVTM and CDR2 ANQGSEA. CDR3 nucleotide sequence: TGCAGCGTTGTTGATGGAGACGGTTCCTACGAGCAGTACTTC. This translates into CSVVDGDGSYEQYF.

The sample holds a few counts of this clonotype. V is TRBV27 and J is TRBJ2-7; perhaps TRBD2 as D (5 bases). The V end lost 2 bases, the J end lost 6 bases, and 14 bases lay between the germline ends. Germline assignment: CDR1 MNHEY and CDR2 SMNVEV (reference sequence). This CDR3 is built from 14 residues. CDR3 in amino acids: CASSLRPVGVEQYF. CDR3 sequence (DNA): TGTGCCAGCAGTTTACGACCGGTCGGGGTCGAGCAGTACTTC.

This clonotype was found many times. The V and J genes are TRBV20-1 and TRBJ2-1, with a tentative D call TRBD2 (6 bases). CDR3 length: 14 residues. V dropped 3 bases and J dropped 6 bases, with 15 bases sitting between them. Germline values: CDR1 DFQATT, CDR2 SNEGSKA (reference sequence). The CDR3 DNA reads TGCAGTGCTAGTAGGTCGGGAGCAGGCAATGAGCAGTTCTTC. This gives the protein CSASRSGAGNEQFF.

This clonotype was observed many times. V usage is TRBV29-1 and J usage is TRBJ2-5; D is possibly TRBD1 (6 bases). The CDR3 sequence is 12 residues long. CDR1 SQVTM and CDR2 ANQGSEA come from the germline V gene. Trimming took off 7 bases at V and 2 bases at J, with 11 bases between the two ends. CDR3 residues: CSGSGAQETQYF. The DNA for the CDR3 is TGCAGCGGATCAGGGGCACAAGAGACCCAGTACTTC. Full variable domain (outside the CDR3, taken from reference TRBV29-1 and TRBJ2-5): SAVISQKPSRDICQRGTSLTIQCQVDSQVTMMFWYRQQPGQSLTLIATANQGSEATYESGFVIDKFPISRPNLTFSTLTVSNMSPEDSSIYLCSGSGAQETQYFGPGTRLLVL.

This chain connects TRBV11-2 to TRBJ2-3, with TRBD2 matching 11 bases. Germline CDR1 SGHAT, CDR2 FQNNGV. The CDR3 runs to 14 residues. Trimming took 6 bases from V and 3 from J; bases not matched to a gene: 2. The CDR3 loop reads CASSSGRATDTQYF. CDR3 in DNA: TGTGCCAGCAGTAGCGGGAGGGCGACAGATACGCAGTATTTT.